What follows are 13 T cell receptor beta chains derived from one specimen sequenced in a study of vaccination and CD4 T cells after COVID-19. Antigens for these TCRs are unknown. With the Oncomine TCR Beta short-read assay, DNA from cultured CD4+ T cells was sequenced. Each CDR3 protein is one row after TCRdb ran MiXCR on the PCR reads. This table has 2,500 to 3,000 distinct CDR3 sequences, roughly two fifths appearing once. Treatment: roughly 11-day PBMC culture with coronavirus spike peptide pools or control peptides (ViraFEST assay). It was before the COVID-19 pandemic (2011-2018) that the unexposed donor's CD4+ T cells were collected. Sequences were obtained from CD4+ T cells from blood, cultured in vitro. The receptors were gathered from a human donor in good health.

This clonotype was detected only a few times. The chain has TRBV6-1 and TRBJ1-1; no firm D call. Germline V gene data show CDR1 as MNHNS and CDR2 as SASEGT. Deletions cut 6 bases from V and 2 bases from J, with 19 bases between. The CDR3 extends over 16 amino acids. CDR3 amino acids: CASRLAPSDRNTEAFF. The CDR3 region has the DNA TGTGCCAGCAGGCTGGCCCCCTCGGATCGAAACACTGAAGCTTTCTTT.

This clonotype was counted a few times. V and J are TRBV20-1 and TRBJ1-1; a possible D gene is TRBD1 (5 bases). The CDR3 is 13 residues long. CDR1 is DFQATT, CDR2 SNEGSKA, per germline (reference sequence). V lost 6 bases and J 4 bases, leaving 15 bases between the germline ends. The CDR3 DNA is TGCAGTGCCTGGGGGTCAAGCGGCACTGAAGCTTTCTTT. Translated, it gives CSAWGSSGTEAFF.

This clonotype counts as medium-sized. The chain employs TRBV21-1 and TRBJ1-2. TRBV21-1 is a recognized pseudogene. The CDR3 sequence is 17 residues long. This chain's CDR3 is CASSLEYREDSMSGYTF. CDR3 DNA sequence: TGTGCCAGCAGCCTAGAGTACCGGGAGGACAGTATGTCTGGCTACACCTTC.

This chain uses TRBV12-3 or TRBV12-4 with TRBJ1-2, with D hard to call. The CDR3 length is 15 residues. V was cut by 5 bases and J by 5 bases, with 18 bases left in between. DNA for the CDR3: TGTGCCAGCAGTCAAACCGGGTCTTTGGGATATGGCTACACCTTC. Residues: CASSQTGSLGYGYTF.

In this sample, this clonotype turned up a few times. The chain carries TRBV7-3 and TRBJ2-3, with D uncertain. Trimming took off 2 bases at V and 2 bases at J, with 11 bases between the two ends. Germline V gene data show CDR1 as SGHTA and CDR2 as FQGTGA. The CDR3 consists of 15 residues. The CDR3 here is CASSLLPTHTDTQYF. In DNA, the CDR3 is TGTGCCAGCAGCTTATTACCCACCCACACAGATACGCAGTATTTT.

This clonotype was counted between two and nine times. This chain connects TRBV6-1 to TRBJ1-2; D gene ambiguous. V was clipped by 6 bases and J by 2 bases, with 13 bases between them. This CDR3 is 14 amino acids long. Germline V gene lookup returns CDR1 MNHNS and CDR2 SASEGT. In DNA form, the CDR3 reads TGTGCCAGCAGCGAAAGACAAAACAACTATGGCTACACCTTC. Translating gives CASSERQNNYGYTF.

The rearrangement joins TRBV20-1 to TRBJ2-3, with a possible D match to TRBD2 (5 bases). The CDR3 runs 13 residues. Germline V gene data show CDR1 as DFQATT and CDR2 as SNEGSKA (reference sequence). Trimming removed 6 bases at V and 1 base at J, with 11 bases between. The CDR3 sequence is CSASGLGTDTQYF. The CDR3 bases are TGCAGTGCGTCGGGGTTAGGCACAGATACGCAGTATTTT.

This clonotype came up a few times. The V gene is TRBV20-1, the J gene TRBJ1-4; tentatively, D is TRBD1 (5 bases). CDR1 and CDR2 from the germline V gene are DFQATT and SNEGSKA (reference sequence). V was shortened by 6 bases and J by 4 bases, with 9 bases between the two germline ends. The CDR3 covers 12 residues. Here the CDR3 reads CSAHDSNEKLFF. The CDR3 DNA reads TGCAGTGCCCACGACAGTAATGAAAAACTGTTTTTT.

The V and J genes are TRBV30 and TRBJ1-5; D remains ambiguous. This CDR3 has 13 amino acids. Germline V lookup: CDR1 GTSNPN, CDR2 SVGIG (reference sequence). The V and J ends lost 0 bases and 0 bases respectively, with 3 bases between them. CDR3 amino acids: CAWSVLSNQPQHF. The DNA of the CDR3 is TGTGCCTGGAGTGTACTTAGCAATCAGCCCCAGCATTTT.

This clonotype rates as large. The chain is built from TRBV20-1 and TRBJ2-5; 7 nucleotides line up with TRBD2. Germline assignment: CDR1 DFQATT and CDR2 SNEGSKA (reference sequence). This CDR3 spans 15 amino acids. V lost 6 bases to trimming and J lost 1 base; unmatched junction nucleotides: 11. Here the CDR3 reads CSATPFAGVQETQYF. DNA of the CDR3: TGCAGTGCCACCCCTTTTGCGGGGGTCCAAGAGACCCAGTACTTC.

This clonotype occurred a few times. This chain joins TRBV7-6 and TRBJ2-3; 15 bases are shared with TRBD2. V lost 5 bases to trimming and J lost 3 bases; unmatched junction nucleotides: 6. Germline loops: CDR1 SGHVS, CDR2 FNYEAQ. This CDR3 spans 17 amino acids. The CDR3 DNA is TGTGCCAGCAGCCCAGTCGGGACTAGCGGGGGGACAGATACGCAGTATTTT. Translation gives CASSPVGTSGGTDTQYF.

The V and J genes are TRBV7-3 and TRBJ2-7, with 13 nucleotides matching TRBD2. V gave up 5 bases and J gave up 5 bases; unmatched junction bases: 6. Germline V gives CDR1 SGHTA, CDR2 FQGTGA. This CDR3 is 15 amino acids long. The CDR3 loop reads CASSEGTSGNDEQYF. The CDR3 coding sequence is TGTGCCAGCAGCGAGGGGACTAGCGGGAACGACGAGCAGTACTTC.

The J gene is TRBJ2-1, the V gene TRBV15; D unclear. The CDR3 loop spans 14 amino acids. Germline V lookup: CDR1 LNHNV, CDR2 YYDKDF (reference sequence). V was cut by 0 bases and J by 8 bases, with 11 bases left in between. The CDR3 protein is CATSRDQATHEQFF. The CDR3 region has the DNA TGTGCCACCAGCAGAGATCAAGCGACGCATGAGCAGTTCTTC.